These 11 T cell receptor beta chains originate from one sample sequenced in a study. Adaptor-ligated barcode primers were used to amplify TRBV12-4/TRBJ1-2 clonotypes. TCRdb used MiXCR to reprocess the multiplex PCR reads, holding one entry per CDR3 protein. Among about 830 distinct CDR3 sequences listed, around 13% were seen once. Sequencing was carried out using naive CD4+ T cells sorted from blood. Subset: naive CD4+ T cells, CD4+CD45RA+CD25-. All receptors derive from a female donor with breast cancer.

By sample share, this clonotype is medium-sized. The V and J genes are TRBV12-3 or TRBV12-4 and TRBJ1-2; 7 bases are a match to TRBD1. CDR3 length: 15 residues. The J segment lost 7 bases and the V segment lost 3 bases, leaving 11 bases of the junction unmatched. The CDR3 protein is CASSLGPGQQSGYTF. DNA for the CDR3: TGTGCCAGCAGTTTGGGCCCGGGACAGCAATCTGGCTACACCTTC.

This clonotype ranks as medium-sized. The chain is built from TRBV12-3 or TRBV12-4 and TRBJ1-2, with 8 nucleotides matching TRBD1. The CDR3 runs 14 residues. Trimming removed 6 bases from V and 4 bases from J; junction bases left unmatched: 7. CDR3 coding DNA: TGTGCCAGCAGCAGGCAGGACAGGGCCTATGGCTACACCTTC. This gives the protein CASSRQDRAYGYTF.

Within the sample, this clonotype is medium-sized. The chain recombines TRBV12-3 or TRBV12-4 with TRBJ1-2; 8 positions agree with TRBD1. Trimming took 5 bases from V and 4 from J; bases not matched to a gene: 9. The CDR3 has 15 amino acids. CDR3 bases: TGTGCCAGCAGTACTCGACAGGGGACGATCTATGGCTACACCTTC. This gives the protein CASSTRQGTIYGYTF.

V usage is TRBV12-3 or TRBV12-4 and J usage is TRBJ1-2; D remains ambiguous. V lost 2 bases and J lost 5, with 9 bases in between. CDR3 length equals 13 residues. CDR3 sequence (DNA): TGTGCCAGCAGTTTACTGGCGGAGTATGGCTACACCTTC. This translates into CASSLLAEYGYTF.

The rearrangement joins TRBV12-3 or TRBV12-4 to TRBJ1-2; TRBD1 agrees at 9 bases. V was clipped by 6 bases and J by 2 bases; unmatched bases: 7. The CDR3 has 15 residues. DNA of the CDR3: TGTGCCAGCAGCATCAGGGACAGGGCCAACTATGGCTACACCTTC. Translation: CASSIRDRANYGYTF.

The V gene is TRBV12-3 or TRBV12-4, the J gene TRBJ1-2; the match to TRBD1 covers 7 bases. V was clipped by 5 bases and J by 0 bases; unmatched bases: 3. The CDR3 is 14 residues long. The chain's CDR3 is CASSRDRANYGYTF. The DNA for the CDR3 is TGTGCCAGCAGTAGGGACAGAGCTAACTATGGCTACACCTTC.

This clonotype qualifies as medium-sized. The chain is built from TRBV12-3 or TRBV12-4 and TRBJ1-2; D is unclear. This CDR3 region has 15 residues. Trimming shortened V by 2 bases and J by 0 bases, and 10 bases separated the two germline ends. The CDR3 here is CASSLNRRANYGYTF. CDR3 sequence (DNA): TGTGCCAGCAGTTTAAACCGGCGGGCTAACTATGGCTACACCTTC.

Within the sample, this clonotype is medium-sized. The CDR3 DNA reads TGTGCCAGCAGTTTTGGGGTATCCTATGGCTACACCTTC. Encoded protein: CASSFGVSYGYTF. V gene TRBV12-3 or TRBV12-4 combines with J gene TRBJ1-2; D call uncertain. The CDR3 is 13 amino acids. Trimming cost V 3 bases and J 4 bases, with 9 bases left between them.

In its sample, this clonotype is large. The rearrangement joins TRBV12-3 or TRBV12-4 to TRBJ1-2; the D gene is possibly TRBD1 (6 bases). The CDR3 is 14 residues long. V was clipped by 5 bases and J by 5 bases, with 15 bases between them. CDR3 sequence (DNA): TGTGCCAGCAGTCTCCTGGACAGCAAATATGGCTACACCTTC. It translates to CASSLLDSKYGYTF.

This clonotype is medium-sized by share. The gene calls are TRBV12-3 or TRBV12-4 and TRBJ1-2; D might be TRBD1 (6 bases). Deletions cut 5 bases from V and 5 bases from J, with 21 bases between. CDR3 length: 16 residues. The DNA of the CDR3 is TGTGCCAGCAGTGCCACTAGGGGACAAGGGCGTTATGGCTACACCTTC. Residues: CASSATRGQGRYGYTF.

This clonotype is termed medium-sized. The J gene is TRBJ1-2, the V gene TRBV12-3 or TRBV12-4, with 9 bases identical to TRBD1. The V segment lost 6 bases and the J segment 8 bases; nucleotides outside the gene matches: 7. The CDR3 spans 13 residues. The CDR3 region is CASSGTGRVGYTF. For the CDR3, the DNA is TGTGCCAGCAGCGGGACAGGGAGGGTCGGCTACACCTTC.